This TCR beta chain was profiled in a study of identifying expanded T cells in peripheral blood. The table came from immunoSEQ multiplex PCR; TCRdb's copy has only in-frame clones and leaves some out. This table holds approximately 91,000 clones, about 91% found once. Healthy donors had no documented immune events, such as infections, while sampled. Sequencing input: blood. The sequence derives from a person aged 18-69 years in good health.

CDR3 region: CASSQEGGRRGWSDKSTDTQYF. CDR3 DNA sequence: TGCGCCAGCAGCCAAGAGGGGGGTCGAAGGGGGTGGTCGGATAAGAGCACAGATACGCAGTATTTT. The rearrangement joins TRBV4-3 to TRBJ2-3; D is perhaps TRBD1 or TRBD2 (6 bases each). CDR3 size: 22 residues. Germline lookup yields CDR1 LGHNA and CDR2 YSLEER. V shed 0 bases and J shed 0 bases, with 28 bases lying between them.